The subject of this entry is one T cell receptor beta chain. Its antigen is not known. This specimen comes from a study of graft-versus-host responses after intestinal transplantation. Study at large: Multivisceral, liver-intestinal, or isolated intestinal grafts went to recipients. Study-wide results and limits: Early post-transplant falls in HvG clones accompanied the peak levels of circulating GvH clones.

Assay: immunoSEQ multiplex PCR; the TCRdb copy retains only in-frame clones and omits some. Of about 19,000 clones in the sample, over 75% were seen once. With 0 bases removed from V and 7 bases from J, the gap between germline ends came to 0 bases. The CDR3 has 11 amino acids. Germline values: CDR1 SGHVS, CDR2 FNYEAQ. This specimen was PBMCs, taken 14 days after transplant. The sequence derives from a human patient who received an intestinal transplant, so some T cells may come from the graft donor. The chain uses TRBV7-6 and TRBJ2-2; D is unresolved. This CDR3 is CASSLAGELFF. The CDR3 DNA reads TGTGCCAGCAGCTTAGCCGGGGAGCTGTTTTTT.